The 18 T cell receptor beta chains reported below all come from one sample, sequenced in a study of shared clonotypes between healthy human individuals (dated by TCRdb to about 2020). Libraries were made using the immunoSEQ multiplex PCR assay. The table comes from immuneACCESS by way of TCRdb, which keeps in-frame sequences with V and J called. Part of the clones is missing from these tables; in studies checked, under half for an unresolved V gene and the rest for unknown reasons. The sample table lists some 380,000 clones, about 96% of them with a count of one. The ten largest clones capture less than 0.35% of the sample. The sample was memory CD8+ T cells sorted from blood. The sample's cell subset or site label, in plain terms: CD45RO+ cells pooled with CCR7-negative TemRA cells. The receptors were gathered from a man in his thirties or forties in good health.

V usage is TRBV18 and J usage is TRBJ1-2, with TRBD1 matching 7 bases. V was pared by 2 bases and J by 5 bases, with 2 bases of the junction left unmatched. There are 13 residues in the CDR3. Germline CDR1 KGHSH, CDR2 LQKENI. The CDR3 loop reads CASSPETGYGYTF. CDR3 coding DNA: TGTGCCAGCTCACCAGAGACAGGGTATGGCTACACCTTC.

The rearrangement uses TRBV9 and TRBJ2-7; TRBD1 matches at 7 bases. The CDR3 consists of 16 residues. In germline, CDR1 is SGDLS, CDR2 YYNGEE. V shed 4 bases, J shed 2 bases, and the junction held 12 bases outside the gene matches. The CDR3 is CASSPPSTGITYEQYF. The DNA for the CDR3 is TGTGCCAGCAGCCCCCCGTCGACAGGGATTACCTACGAGCAGTACTTC.

The V gene is TRBV5-6, the J gene TRBJ2-7; D perhaps matches TRBD2 (6 bases). The CDR3 has 12 amino acids. Germline values: CDR1 SGHDT, CDR2 YYEEEE. Trimming removed 4 bases at V and 9 bases at J, with 14 bases between. Here the CDR3 DNA reads TGTGCCAGCAGCCGGAAGGGAGGTGGGCAGTACTTC. It is translated as CASSRKGGGQYF.

The J gene is TRBJ2-2, the V gene TRBV11-2, with a tentative D call TRBD1 (6 bases). The ends were cut back, 6 bases at V and 0 bases at J, with 8 bases in the middle. Germline CDR1 is SGHAT and CDR2 is FQNNGV. This CDR3 is built from 14 residues. The CDR3 DNA is TGTGCCAGCAGACAGGGATCGAACACCGGGGAGCTGTTTTTT. It translates to CASRQGSNTGELFF.

The V gene is TRBV28, the J gene TRBJ2-7, with TRBD2 matching over 8 bases. Germline CDR1 is MDHEN and CDR2 is SYDVKM. V trimming: 3 bases; J trimming: 2 bases; junction bases outside the gene matches: 6. The CDR3 has 15 residues. The CDR3 DNA reads as TGTGCCAGCAGTTTGGGGGGACTAGTGCCCTACGAGCAGTACTTC. Translation gives CASSLGGLVPYEQYF.

This clone was seen a handful of times. The rearrangement joins TRBV30 to TRBJ2-1, with TRBD2 identical over 10 bases. The CDR3 runs to 13 residues. V lost 3 bases and J lost 4; bases outside the gene matches: 0. Germline assignment: CDR1 GTSNPN and CDR2 SVGIG (reference sequence). CDR3 sequence reads: CAWRLAGYNEQFF. DNA for the CDR3: TGTGCCTGGAGACTAGCGGGGTACAATGAGCAGTTCTTC.

The V call is TRBV7-9, the J call TRBJ2-6, with D perhaps being TRBD1 or TRBD2 (6 bases each). The CDR3 is made up of 17 amino acids. Germline CDR1 reads SEHNR; CDR2 reads FQNEAQ (reference sequence). The germline V and J ends were trimmed by 8 bases and 2 bases, with 19 bases remaining between them. Here the CDR3 DNA reads TGTGCCAGCGGGGAGTCGTGGGGGGCGCCTGGGGCCAACGTCCTGACTTTC. It translates to CASGESWGAPGANVLTF.

The chain couples TRBV5-1 to TRBJ2-3; tentative D call: TRBD2 (6 bases). V lost 6 bases and J 0 bases, leaving 8 bases between the germline ends. CDR1 SGHRS and CDR2 YFSETQ come from the germline V gene. This CDR3 has 13 amino acids. For the CDR3, the DNA is TGCGCCAGCAAAGGGACTAGCACAGATACGCAGTATTTT. Encoded protein: CASKGTSTDTQYF.

The chain is built from TRBV6-1 and TRBJ1-2; a weak D match, TRBD1 (6 bases). Germline V gene lookup returns CDR1 MNHNS and CDR2 SASEGT. CDR3 length: 18 amino acids. V gave up 2 bases and J gave up 8 bases, with 27 bases separating them. CDR3 sequence: CASSESFADSVIGRGYTF. The DNA of the CDR3 is TGTGCCAGCAGTGAAAGTTTTGCGGACAGCGTCATTGGTAGGGGCTACACCTTC.

The chain recombines TRBV7-9 with TRBJ1-2, with a possible D match to TRBD1 (6 bases). CDR1 is SEHNR and CDR2 is FQNEAQ in the germline V gene (reference sequence). CDR3 length: 15 amino acids. V lost 5 bases to trimming and J lost 4 bases, with 17 bases between them. The CDR3 sequence is CASSPPMGGAYGYTF. In nucleotides, the CDR3 is TGTGCCAGCAGCCCCCCGATGGGGGGCGCCTATGGCTACACCTTC.

This clone has only one observation. This sequence joins TRBV4-2 and TRBJ2-1; D is unresolved. Trimming removed 8 bases from V and 0 bases from J, with 14 bases in between. Germline lookup yields CDR1 LGHNA and CDR2 YNFKEQ. The CDR3 is 15 residues long. CDR3 DNA sequence: TGTGCCAGCTCTTCGACATCCGTCTCCTACAATGAGCAGTTCTTC. It codes for CASSSTSVSYNEQFF.

The chain recombines TRBV29-1 with TRBJ2-1; 11 nucleotides agree with TRBD2. In germline, CDR1 is SQVTM, CDR2 ANQGSEA. Unmatched junction bases numbered 6, after V lost 4 bases and J lost 1 base. The CDR3 spans 16 residues. The CDR3 spells CSVVSGRAGSYNEQFF. The CDR3 nucleotides are TGCAGCGTTGTTAGCGGGAGGGCCGGGTCCTACAATGAGCAGTTCTTC.

The chain employs TRBV5-1 and TRBJ2-7; TRBD2 matches at 10 bases. Losses at the gene ends were 8 bases for V and 2 bases for J; bases not matched to a gene: 1. This CDR3 region has 12 residues. Germline lookup yields CDR1 SGHRS and CDR2 YFSETQ. The CDR3 loop is CARGTSAYEQYF. The CDR3 bases are TGCGCCAGGGGGACTAGCGCCTACGAGCAGTACTTC.

J is TRBJ1-2 and V is TRBV28; D is perhaps TRBD1 (5 bases). The CDR3 has 13 amino acids. V was clipped by 4 bases and J by 8 bases, with 14 bases between them. Germline lookup yields CDR1 MDHEN and CDR2 SYDVKM. The CDR3 DNA follows: TGTGCCAGCAGTTCAACAGGCCCTCGGGGCTACACCTTC. Translated: CASSSTGPRGYTF.

This clone came up a few times. The junction differs from germline at one of its ends, possibly a read error. The chain recombines TRBV7-7 with TRBJ2-7, with D perhaps matching TRBD2 (5 bases). Germline CDR1 and CDR2: SSHAT and FNYEAQ (reference sequence). The CDR3 consists of 13 residues. CDR3 DNA: TGTGCTAGCAGCCTGGCGGGTTCCTACGAGCAGTACTTC. Its translation: CASSLAGSYEQYF.

The V gene is TRBV6-1, the J gene TRBJ1-1; no clear D. V gave up 1 base and J gave up 1 base, with 10 bases separating them. CDR3 length: 15 amino acids. Germline loops: CDR1 MNHNS, CDR2 SASEGT. DNA for the CDR3: TGTGCCAGCAGTGAAGAGTATGGCGGGAACACTGAAGCTTTCTTT. Translated: CASSEEYGGNTEAFF.

The V gene is TRBV5-1, the J gene TRBJ1-4; D is possibly TRBD1 (5 bases). CDR3 length equals 16 residues. V dropped 4 bases and J dropped 3 bases, with 16 bases sitting between them. The germline gives CDR1 SGHRS, CDR2 YFSETQ. CDR3 nucleotide sequence: TGCGCCAGCAGCCCACGACCGGGGGGGGCTAATGAAAAACTGTTTTTT. Residues: CASSPRPGGANEKLFF.

This clone is a singleton in its sample. The rearrangement links TRBV10-2 to TRBJ2-7, with no clear D. V lost 4 bases and J 2 bases, leaving 9 bases between the germline ends. The CDR3 has 13 amino acids. Germline V gene lookup returns CDR1 WSHSY and CDR2 SAAADI. The CDR3 DNA follows: TGCGCCAGCAGTGGCCTTACGGCCTACGAGCAGTACTTC. Translated, it gives CASSGLTAYEQYF.